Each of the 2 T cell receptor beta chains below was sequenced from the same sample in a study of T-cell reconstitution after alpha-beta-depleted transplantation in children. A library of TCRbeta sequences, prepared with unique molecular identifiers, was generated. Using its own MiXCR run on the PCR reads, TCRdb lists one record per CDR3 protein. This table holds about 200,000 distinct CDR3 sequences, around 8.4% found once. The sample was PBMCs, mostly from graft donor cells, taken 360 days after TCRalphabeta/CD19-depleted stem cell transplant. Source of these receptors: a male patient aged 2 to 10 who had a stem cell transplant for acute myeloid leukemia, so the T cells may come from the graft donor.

CDR3 protein: CAISESAGTSGTDTQYF. The CDR3 DNA follows: TGTGCCATCAGTGAGTCGGCCGGGACTAGCGGCACAGATACGCAGTATTTT. The chain employs TRBV10-3 and TRBJ2-3; 10 positions match TRBD2. V shed 0 bases, J shed 1 base, and the junction held 4 bases outside the gene matches. CDR3 length: 17 residues. Germline CDR1 is ENHRY and CDR2 is SYGVKD.

This chain's CDR3 is CASSLTRSSTDTQYF. DNA of the CDR3: TGTGCCAGCAGCCTGACAAGATCTAGCACAGATACGCAGTATTTT. The chain couples TRBV27 to TRBJ2-3, with D unclear. The V end was cut by 6 bases, the J end by 0 bases, with 13 bases between. The CDR3 spans 15 residues. Germline CDR1 reads MNHEY; CDR2 reads SMNVEV (reference sequence).